The 5 T cell receptor beta chains below come from one sample, sequenced in a study of siplizumab effects on memory and regulatory T cells. The method was immunoSEQ multiplex PCR; TCRdb's version includes in-frame clones alone and lacks a portion of them. The table lists over 55,000 clones, over 80% of them singletons. Input material: memory CD4+ T cells sorted from blood. The source of these receptors is a human donor in good health.

The chain recombines TRBV27 with TRBJ2-3, with TRBD2 as a possible D gene (6 bases). The CDR3 consists of 14 residues. The germline V gene has CDR1 MNHEY and CDR2 SMNVEV (reference sequence). V lost 6 bases to trimming and J lost 2 bases, with 12 bases between them. The CDR3: CASRVAVATDTQYF. CDR3 coding DNA: TGTGCCAGCAGGGTAGCGGTAGCCACAGATACGCAGTATTTT.

This clone showed up many times. The gene calls are TRBV5-1 and TRBJ1-2, with 7 nucleotides matching TRBD1. CDR1 is SGHRS and CDR2 is YFSETQ in the germline V gene. Germline trimming cut 2 bases from V and 6 bases from J; bases unmatched to any gene: 13. The CDR3 length is 16 residues. CDR3 bases: TGCGCCAGCAGCTTCGGGGTTGTGAGGGGGCAGAATGGCTACACCTTC. Translation: CASSFGVVRGQNGYTF.

The chain couples TRBV4-1 to TRBJ2-3; 7 bases map to TRBD1. Germline CDR1 reads MGHRA; CDR2 reads YSYEKL. With V trimmed by 6 bases and J by 1 base, 13 bases remained unmatched. This CDR3 spans 17 amino acids. The CDR3, as DNA: TGCGCCAGCAGTCAAAGAGGGGGCGGGTGGGGCACAGATACGCAGTATTTT. Protein product: CASSQRGGGWGTDTQYF.

V usage is TRBV6-1 and J usage is TRBJ2-2, with a weak D call TRBD1 (6 bases). V was shortened by 3 bases and J by 4 bases, with 15 bases between the two germline ends. The CDR3 spans 16 residues. The germline V gene has CDR1 MNHNS and CDR2 SASEGT. The CDR3 sequence is CASSDPDYRATGELFF. The CDR3, as DNA: TGTGCCAGCAGTGACCCCGATTACAGGGCCACCGGGGAGCTGTTTTTT.

The V call is TRBV2, the J call TRBJ1-4, with TRBD1 identical over 10 bases. The CDR3 has 13 residues. Germline V lookup: CDR1 SNHLY, CDR2 FYNNEI. V gave up 8 bases and J gave up 7 bases; unmatched junction bases: 4. CDR3 DNA sequence: TGTGCCAGCGGCGACAGGGGGCGTGAAAAACTGTTTTTT. Translating it yields CASGDRGREKLFF.